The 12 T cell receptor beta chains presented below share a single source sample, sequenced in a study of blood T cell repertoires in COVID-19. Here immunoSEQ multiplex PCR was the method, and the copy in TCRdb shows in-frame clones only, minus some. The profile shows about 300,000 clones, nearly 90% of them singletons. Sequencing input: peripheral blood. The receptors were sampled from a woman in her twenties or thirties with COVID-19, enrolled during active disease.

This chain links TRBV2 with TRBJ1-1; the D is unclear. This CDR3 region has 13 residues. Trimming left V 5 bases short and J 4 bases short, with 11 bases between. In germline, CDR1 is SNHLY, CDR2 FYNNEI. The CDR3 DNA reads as TGTGCCAGCAGTTCCGTCTCCCGCACTGAAGCTTTCTTT. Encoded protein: CASSSVSRTEAFF. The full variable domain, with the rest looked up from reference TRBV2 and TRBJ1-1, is EPEVTQTPSHQVTQMGQEVILRCVPISNHLYFYWYRQILGQKVEFLVSFYNNEISEKSEIFDDQFSVERPDGSNFTLKIRSTKLEDSAMYFCASSSVSRTEAFFGQGTRLTVV.

The CDR3 protein is CASSLFFDRARGNTIYF. The DNA of the CDR3 is TGTGCCAGTAGTCTTTTCTTTGACAGGGCGCGAGGAAACACCATATATTTT. The gene calls are TRBV19 and TRBJ1-3; 7 bases agree with TRBD1. Germline CDR1 LNHDA, CDR2 SQIVND (reference sequence). Losses at the gene ends were 5 bases for V and 4 bases for J; bases not matched to a gene: 14. The CDR3 spans 17 residues.

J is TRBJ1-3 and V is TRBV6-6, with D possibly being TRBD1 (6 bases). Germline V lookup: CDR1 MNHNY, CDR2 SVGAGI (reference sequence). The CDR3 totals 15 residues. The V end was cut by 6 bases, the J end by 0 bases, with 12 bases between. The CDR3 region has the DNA TGTGCCAGCAGGAACAGGGCCCTCTCTGGAAACACCATATATTTT. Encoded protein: CASRNRALSGNTIYF.

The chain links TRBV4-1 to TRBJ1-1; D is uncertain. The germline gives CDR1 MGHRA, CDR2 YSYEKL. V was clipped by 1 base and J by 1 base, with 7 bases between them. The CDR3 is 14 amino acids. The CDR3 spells CASSQGPTNTEAFF. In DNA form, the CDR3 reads TGCGCCAGCAGCCAAGGCCCTACGAACACTGAAGCTTTCTTT.

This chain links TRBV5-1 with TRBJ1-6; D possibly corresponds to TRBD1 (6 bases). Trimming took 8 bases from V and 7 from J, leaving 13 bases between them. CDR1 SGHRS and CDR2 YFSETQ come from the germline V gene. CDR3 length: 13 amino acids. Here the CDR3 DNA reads TGCGCCAGTTCGGGACAAGAAAATTCACCCCTCCACTTT. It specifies CASSGQENSPLHF. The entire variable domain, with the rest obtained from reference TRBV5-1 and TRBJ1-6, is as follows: KAGVTQTPRYLIKTRGQQVTLSCSPISGHRSVSWYQQTPGQGLQFLFEYFSETQRNKGNFPGRFSGRQFSNSRSEMNVSTLELGDSALYLCASSGQENSPLHFGNGTRLTVT.

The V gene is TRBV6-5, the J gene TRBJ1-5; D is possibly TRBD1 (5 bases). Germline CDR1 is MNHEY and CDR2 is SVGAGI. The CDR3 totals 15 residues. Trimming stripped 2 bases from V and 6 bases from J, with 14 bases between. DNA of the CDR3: TGTGCCAGCAGTTACCAACCCCCAGGGCTTCAGCCCCAGCATTTT. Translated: CASSYQPPGLQPQHF.

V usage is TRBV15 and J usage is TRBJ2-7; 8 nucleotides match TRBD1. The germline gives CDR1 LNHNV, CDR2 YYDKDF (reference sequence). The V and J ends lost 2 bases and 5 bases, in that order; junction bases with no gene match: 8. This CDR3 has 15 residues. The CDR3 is CATSRTQGVPNEQYF. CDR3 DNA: TGTGCCACCAGCAGAACACAGGGGGTCCCTAACGAGCAGTACTTC.

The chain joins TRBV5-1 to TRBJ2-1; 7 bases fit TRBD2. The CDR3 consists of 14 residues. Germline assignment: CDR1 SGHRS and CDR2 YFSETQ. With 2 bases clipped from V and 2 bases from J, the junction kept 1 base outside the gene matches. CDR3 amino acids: CASSFRGAYNEQFF. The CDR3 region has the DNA TGCGCCAGCAGCTTTCGGGGGGCCTACAATGAGCAGTTCTTC.

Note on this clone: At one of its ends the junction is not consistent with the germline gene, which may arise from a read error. CDR3: CASSYRDRGPRGF. For the CDR3, the DNA is TGTGCCAGCAGCTACCGGGACAGGGGGCCCAGGGGTTTT. The genes are TRBV13 and TRBJ1-3, with 12 bases that match TRBD1. Germline V gene data show CDR1 as PRHDT and CDR2 as FYEKMQ (reference sequence). The CDR3 totals 13 residues.

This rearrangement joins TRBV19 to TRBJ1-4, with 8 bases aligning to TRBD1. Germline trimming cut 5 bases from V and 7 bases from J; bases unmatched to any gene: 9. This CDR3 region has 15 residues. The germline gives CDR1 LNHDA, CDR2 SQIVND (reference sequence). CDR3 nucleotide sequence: TGTGCCAGTAGTGCCCGAGACAGGGGTCGTGAAAAACTGTTTTTT. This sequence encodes CASSARDRGREKLFF.

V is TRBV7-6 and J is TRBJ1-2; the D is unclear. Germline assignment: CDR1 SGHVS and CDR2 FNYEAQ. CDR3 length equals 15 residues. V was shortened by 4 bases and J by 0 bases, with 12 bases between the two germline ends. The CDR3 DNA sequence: TGTGCCAGCAGCTCGACTACGGGTCCTAACTATGGCTACACCTTC. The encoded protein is CASSSTTGPNYGYTF.

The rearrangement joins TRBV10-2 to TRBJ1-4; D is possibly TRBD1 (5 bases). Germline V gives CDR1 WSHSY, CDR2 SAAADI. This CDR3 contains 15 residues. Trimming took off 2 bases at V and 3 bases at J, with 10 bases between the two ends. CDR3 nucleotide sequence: TGCGCCAGCAGTGAGCAGGGTCTGGCTAATGAAAAACTGTTTTTT. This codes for CASSEQGLANEKLFF.